A single sample gave rise to the 6 T cell receptor beta chains below, sequenced in a study of early T cells in non-severe SARS-CoV-2 infection. Via MiXCR, TCRdb re-called the 5' RACE reads, giving one row per CDR3 protein. The sample gives about 94,000 distinct CDR3 sequences, under 15% of which show up once; 2% to 2.5% is in the top ten. The sample consisted of whole blood. The receptors were gathered from an adult who was a healthcare worker with PCR-confirmed SARS-CoV-2 infection or an uninfected control (not recorded which).

V gene TRBV4-1 combines with J gene TRBJ2-1; TRBD1 is a possible D gene (8 bases). CDR3 length equals 16 residues. V lost 2 bases and J lost 7, with 18 bases in between. Germline V lookup: CDR1 MGHRA, CDR2 YSYEKL. CDR3 sequence (DNA): TGCGCCAGCAGCCAACCCGGCAGGGGGCGGGGGAATGAGCAGTTCTTC. Amino acid sequence: CASSQPGRGRGNEQFF.

The gene calls are TRBV12-3 or TRBV12-4 and TRBJ2-7, with D tentatively TRBD1 (7 bases). The V gene lost 5 bases and the J gene lost 2 bases, with 16 bases spanning the gap. The CDR3 has 15 residues. The chain's CDR3 is CASSPRGTEAYEQYF. The CDR3, as DNA: TGTGCCAGCAGTCCCCGCGGGACAGAAGCCTACGAGCAGTACTTC.

This clonotype was counted at least ten times. This rearrangement joins TRBV20-1 to TRBJ2-7; 9 nucleotides align to TRBD1. From germline, CDR1 is DFQATT and CDR2 SNEGSKA (reference sequence). Trimming at V came to 1 base and at J to 2 bases, leaving 0 bases not matched to a gene. This CDR3 has 13 residues. The DNA of the CDR3 is TGCAGTGCTAGAGGACAGGGGGCCTACGAGCAGTACTTC. Translation gives CSARGQGAYEQYF.

The V gene is TRBV18, the J gene TRBJ1-1; D call uncertain. CDR1 KGHSH and CDR2 LQKENI come from the germline V gene. V was trimmed by 3 bases and J by 1 base, leaving 9 bases between them. This CDR3 comprises 14 residues. CDR3 bases: TGTGCCAGCTCACCCTCGTTTAAGAACACTGAAGCTTTCTTT. It yields the protein CASSPSFKNTEAFF.

This clonotype has just a few counts. This chain links TRBV12-3 or TRBV12-4 with TRBJ2-5, with D perhaps TRBD1 (5 bases). Trimming cost V 7 bases and J 4 bases, with 13 bases left between them. The CDR3 sequence is 13 residues long. This CDR3 is CASTWGRRETQYF. CDR3 coding DNA: TGTGCCAGCACCTGGGGCAGAAGAGAGACCCAGTACTTC.

J is TRBJ2-3 and V is TRBV18; perhaps TRBD2 as D (5 bases). The V end was cut by 3 bases, the J end by 0 bases, with 16 bases between. This CDR3 is 17 amino acids long. Germline values: CDR1 KGHSH, CDR2 LQKENI. As DNA, the CDR3 is TGTGCCAGCTCACCGCTGGGAGACTTTGCTAGCACAGATACGCAGTATTTT. Encoded protein: CASSPLGDFASTDTQYF.